The 17 T cell receptor beta chains below all came from one sample that was sequenced in a study of shared T cell receptors in the human thymus. The assay was immunoSEQ multiplex PCR, and TCRdb's table has in-frame clones only and misses some. Among about 380,000 clones, 95% were seen once, and the ten largest hold 0.015% to 0.025%. Material: thymocytes. Source of these receptors: a human donor.

The V gene is TRBV27, the J gene TRBJ1-4, with TRBD1 as a possible D gene (5 bases). V shed 8 bases and J shed 7 bases, with 20 bases lying between them. The germline V gene has CDR1 MNHEY and CDR2 SMNVEV (reference sequence). This CDR3 is 15 amino acids long. The CDR3 sequence: CASGRWGIGTEKLFF. CDR3 bases: TGTGCCAGCGGACGGTGGGGGATTGGTACTGAAAAACTGTTTTTT.

The rearrangement uses TRBV27 and TRBJ2-3; TRBD1 matches 9 bases. Germline CDR1 reads MNHEY; CDR2 reads SMNVEV (reference sequence). This CDR3 comprises 14 residues. Unmatched junction bases numbered 4, after V lost 5 bases and J lost 4 bases. The DNA for the CDR3 is TGTGCCAGCAGTACCGGACAGGGGCCAGATACGCAGTATTTT. It translates to CASSTGQGPDTQYF.

CDR3 sequence: CASSAANTGELFF. The DNA for the CDR3 is TGTGCCAGCAGCGCAGCGAACACCGGGGAGCTGTTTTTT. V usage is TRBV9 and J usage is TRBJ2-2, with D uncertain. This CDR3 contains 13 residues. V was pared by 3 bases and J by 0 bases, with 3 bases between. The germline CDR1 and CDR2 sequences are SGDLS and YYNGEE.

CDR3 nucleotides: TGTGCCAGCGACACAAGGAGCGGGAGTCCAAATGAGCAGTTCTTC. This translates into CASDTRSGSPNEQFF. The chain carries TRBV27 and TRBJ2-1; 8 nucleotides align to TRBD2. Unmatched junction bases numbered 13, after V lost 8 bases and J lost 7 bases. The germline V gene encodes CDR1 MNHEY and CDR2 SMNVEV (reference sequence). The CDR3 covers 15 residues.

V usage is TRBV2 and J usage is TRBJ1-4; D unresolved. The CDR3 runs 18 residues. The germline CDR1 and CDR2 sequences are SNHLY and FYNNEI. Trimming pared 10 bases from V and 0 bases from J, leaving 24 bases between. The CDR3 DNA sequence: TGTGCCACCCCACGGCAAGGCCGAGATACCGCAACTAATGAAAAACTGTTTTTT. As protein: CATPRQGRDTATNEKLFF.

The DNA for the CDR3 is TGTGCCAGCAGTCCTGGACTTGAAACTAATGAAAAACTGTTTTTT. Translation: CASSPGLETNEKLFF. V gene TRBV6-5 combines with J gene TRBJ1-4; no firm D call. With 5 bases removed from V and 1 base from J, the gap between germline ends came to 11 bases. CDR1 is MNHEY, CDR2 SVGAGI, per germline. CDR3 length: 15 residues.

V gene TRBV6-1 combines with J gene TRBJ1-1; tentative D call: TRBD1 (5 bases). The CDR3 has 13 amino acids. V dropped 4 bases and J dropped 7 bases, with 13 bases sitting between them. Germline V lookup: CDR1 MNHNS, CDR2 SASEGT. CDR3 residues: CASSGTLSFEAFF. The CDR3 nucleotides read TGTGCCAGCAGTGGGACACTCAGTTTTGAAGCTTTCTTT.

This chain connects TRBV5-1 to TRBJ2-6; maybe TRBD2 (5 bases). CDR3 length: 17 residues. V was shortened by 4 bases and J by 0 bases, with 14 bases between the two germline ends. From germline, CDR1 is SGHRS and CDR2 YFSETQ. The DNA of the CDR3 is TGCGCCAGCAGCGAGGGAAGGGCGCACTCTGGGGCCAACGTCCTGACTTTC. Translating it yields CASSEGRAHSGANVLTF.

This chain connects TRBV19 to TRBJ2-7; D may correspond to TRBD1 or TRBD2 (5 bases each). Germline CDR1 and CDR2: LNHDA and SQIVND (reference sequence). The CDR3 contains 15 residues. V was cut by 5 bases and J by 6 bases, with 20 bases left in between. In DNA, the CDR3 is TGTGCCAGTAGTTTCTCTCCGGGACCTAAAGGCGAGCAGTACTTC. Its translation: CASSFSPGPKGEQYF.

V usage is TRBV5-6 and J usage is TRBJ2-5; TRBD1 agrees at 9 bases. Looked up from germline, CDR1 is SGHDT and CDR2 is YYEEEE. V trimming: 1 base; J trimming: 5 bases; junction bases outside the gene matches: 6. The CDR3 spans 15 residues. CDR3 sequence (DNA): TGTGCCAGCAGCTTGCGGCACAGGGGGCATGAGACCCAGTACTTC. Translating it yields CASSLRHRGHETQYF. Looking up the rest from reference TRBV5-6 and TRBJ2-5 gives the full variable domain: DAGVTQSPTHLIKTRGQQVTLRCSPKSGHDTVSWYQQALGQGPQFIFQYYEEEERQRGNFPDRFSGHQFPNYSSELNVNALLLGDSALYLCASSLRHRGHETQYFGPGTRLLVL.

J is TRBJ2-1 and V is TRBV30; the match to TRBD2 covers 8 bases. Per the germline V gene, CDR1 is GTSNPN and CDR2 is SVGIG (reference sequence). Trimming at V came to 2 bases and at J to 5 bases, leaving 20 bases not matched to a gene. The CDR3 loop spans 19 amino acids. The CDR3 reads CAWSRSPTKRETVHNEQFF. In DNA, the CDR3 is TGTGCCTGGAGTCGTTCCCCCACCAAGCGGGAGACGGTCCACAATGAGCAGTTCTTC.

V and J are TRBV27 and TRBJ1-1, with 10 nucleotides matching TRBD1. Germline V gene data show CDR1 as MNHEY and CDR2 as SMNVEV (reference sequence). Unmatched junction bases numbered 6, after V lost 5 bases and J lost 0 bases. The CDR3 is 16 amino acids. The CDR3 spells CASSPQTGGLNTEAFF. Here the CDR3 DNA reads TGTGCCAGCAGTCCCCAGACAGGGGGCCTGAACACTGAAGCTTTCTTT.

The chain recombines TRBV5-6 with TRBJ2-1; TRBD2 matches 8 bases. With 0 bases clipped from V and 2 bases from J, the junction kept 10 bases outside the gene matches. Germline assignment: CDR1 SGHDT and CDR2 YYEEEE. The length of the CDR3 is 18 residues. The DNA for the CDR3 is TGTGCCAGCAGCTTGGTTCGTCCGGGAGGGGAAGCCTACAATGAGCAGTTCTTC. Translating gives CASSLVRPGGEAYNEQFF.

The chain joins TRBV5-6 to TRBJ2-5; TRBD2 matches 7 bases. The DNA end is a closer match to TRBJ2-7, so the J assignment may be wrong. Germline V gives CDR1 SGHDT, CDR2 YYEEEE. The CDR3 spans 16 residues. This CDR3 is CASSLYLGGSRYEQYF. The CDR3 DNA follows: TGTGCCAGCAGCTTGTATCTCGGCGGGAGCCGGTACGAGCAGTACTTC.

The CDR3 protein is CASSQGPESGKVEQYF. CDR3 DNA: TGCGCCAGCAGCCAAGGGCCGGAAAGCGGGAAGGTCGAGCAGTACTTC. V is TRBV4-1 and J is TRBJ2-7; 7 positions match TRBD2. Trimming took 1 base from V and 6 from J; bases not matched to a gene: 12. There are 16 residues in the CDR3. Germline V gene data show CDR1 as MGHRA and CDR2 as YSYEKL.

The chain joins TRBV5-4 to TRBJ2-7, with D unclear. The CDR3 covers 15 residues. Trimming shortened V by 2 bases and J by 3 bases, and 15 bases separated the two germline ends. Germline CDR1 and CDR2: SGHNT and YYREEE (reference sequence). The CDR3 here is CASSFPNHPIYEQYF. CDR3 sequence (DNA): TGTGCCAGCAGCTTCCCTAACCACCCTATCTACGAGCAGTACTTC.

The CDR3 nucleotides read TGCAGTGCTAGTCCCAATGAGCAGTTCTTC. Its translation: CSASPNEQFF. This chain uses TRBV20-1 with TRBJ2-1; no definite D call. V was trimmed by 3 bases and J by 6 bases, leaving 3 bases between them. The CDR3 extends over 10 amino acids. CDR1 and CDR2 from the germline V gene are DFQATT and SNEGSKA (reference sequence).